This passage covers 19 T cell receptor beta chains from one sample sequenced in a study of T-cell reconstitution after alpha-beta-depleted transplantation in children. The TCRbeta library was prepared with unique molecular identifiers. Using its own MiXCR run on the PCR reads, TCRdb lists one record per CDR3 protein. The sample includes hundreds of thousands of distinct CDR3 sequences, about a sixth of them seen just once. Sequenced here: PBMCs, mostly from graft donor cells, sampled 360 days after TCRalphabeta/CD19-depleted stem cell transplant. The receptor source for this set is a male patient between 2 and 15 years old who had a stem cell transplant for acute lymphoblastic leukemia, so the T cells may come from the graft donor.

This clonotype was found a few times. The chain joins TRBV4-1 to TRBJ1-5; possibly TRBD1 for D (5 bases). V lost 0 bases to trimming and J lost 0 bases, with 21 bases between them. The germline CDR1 and CDR2 sequences are MGHRA and YSYEKL. The CDR3 is 20 residues long. The CDR3 region has the DNA TGCGCCAGCAGCCAAGATTGGGGCAGGCGCCCCGAAGTTAGCAATCAGCCCCAGCATTTT. Translating gives CASSQDWGRRPEVSNQPQHF.

The chain combines TRBV9 with TRBJ2-5; 9 bases align to TRBD1. The CDR3 runs to 14 residues. V was pared by 4 bases and J by 3 bases, with 4 bases of the junction left unmatched. Germline V gene data show CDR1 as SGDLS and CDR2 as YYNGEE. The CDR3 loop is CASSITGGEETQYF. DNA of the CDR3: TGTGCCAGCAGCATCACAGGGGGCGAAGAGACCCAGTACTTC.

The V gene is TRBV28, the J gene TRBJ2-5, with a possible D match to TRBD1 (7 bases). The ends were cut back, 3 bases at V and 5 bases at J, with 16 bases in the middle. Germline CDR1 is MDHEN and CDR2 is SYDVKM. The CDR3 length is 15 residues. The CDR3 region has the DNA TGTGCCAGCAGTTTCCTTCAGGGGGGTGTGGAGACCCAGTACTTC. Protein sequence: CASSFLQGGVETQYF.

J is TRBJ2-3 and V is TRBV12-3 or TRBV12-4; D unclear. This CDR3 spans 13 amino acids. V lost 0 bases, J lost 6 bases, and 7 bases lay in between. The CDR3 DNA follows: TGTGCCAGCAGTTTAGCGGTGAGGGATACGCAGTATTTT. The encoded protein is CASSLAVRDTQYF.

This clonotype was seen a handful of times. This chain's CDR3 is CASSGRDRNNQPQHF. CDR3 nucleotides: TGTGCCAGCAGTGGCCGGGACCGTAACAATCAGCCCCAGCATTTT. The chain couples TRBV2 to TRBJ1-5; D perhaps matches TRBD1 (5 bases). V was clipped by 4 bases and J by 3 bases, with 13 bases between them. The CDR3 consists of 15 residues. The germline gives CDR1 SNHLY, CDR2 FYNNEI.

At least ten counts were recorded for this clonotype. The chain joins TRBV3-1 to TRBJ2-6, with D unclear. Trimming took off 3 bases at V and 2 bases at J, with 5 bases between the two ends. Germline-derived CDR1 and CDR2 are LGHDT and YNNKEL (reference sequence). The CDR3 has 14 residues. CDR3 protein: CASSQSTGANVLTF. CDR3 DNA: TGTGCCAGCAGCCAGTCTACTGGGGCCAACGTCCTGACTTTC.

This clonotype appeared many times. The V gene is TRBV4-3, the J gene TRBJ2-1; 8 bases map to TRBD2. V shed 1 base and J 15 bases; nucleotides not matched to a gene: 29. The germline V gene has CDR1 LGHNA and CDR2 YSLEER. CDR3 length equals 20 residues. The DNA for the CDR3 is TGCGCCAGCAGCCAAGTCTGGCGCGGGAGGACCGCTGGTTTAGCGTCTTTTTGGTTCTTC. It is translated as CASSQVWRGRTAGLASFWFF.

In its sample, this clonotype was seen many times. This chain connects TRBV12-3 or TRBV12-4 to TRBJ2-1; the D gene is possibly TRBD1 (6 bases). The germline V and J ends were trimmed by 2 bases and 7 bases, with 21 bases remaining between them. The CDR3 is 17 residues long. DNA of the CDR3: TGTGCCAGCAGTTTACCACCCTGGGACATCTCTGGGAATGAGCAGTTCTTC. Protein sequence: CASSLPPWDISGNEQFF.

This clonotype occurred a few times. V usage is TRBV3-1 and J usage is TRBJ1-1, with D possibly TRBD1 on 5 matching bases. CDR1 is LGHDT, CDR2 YNNKEL, per germline (reference sequence). CDR3 size: 15 residues. V was cut by 1 base and J by 4 bases, with 13 bases left in between. The CDR3 reads CASSQVQGWGTEAFF. The DNA of the CDR3 is TGTGCCAGCAGCCAAGTTCAGGGTTGGGGCACTGAAGCTTTCTTT.

The V and J genes are TRBV12-3 or TRBV12-4 and TRBJ2-1; 14 positions agree with TRBD2. CDR3 length: 15 amino acids. V gave up 6 bases and J gave up 7 bases; unmatched junction bases: 5. The CDR3 sequence is CASRGGLAGVNEQFF. The CDR3 bases are TGTGCCAGCAGGGGGGGACTAGCGGGAGTGAATGAGCAGTTCTTC.

This clonotype was detected only a few times. The rearrangement uses TRBV12-3 or TRBV12-4 and TRBJ2-2, with 7 bases lining up with TRBD1. The CDR3 sequence is 14 residues long. Germline trimming cut 6 bases from V and 4 bases from J; bases unmatched to any gene: 5. Here the CDR3 DNA reads TGTGCCAGCAGGCTCACAGGGGCCACCGGGGAGCTGTTTTTT. Translated: CASRLTGATGELFF.

Ten or more counts support this clonotype. This chain links TRBV14 with TRBJ2-7; the match to TRBD1 covers 8 bases. Germline assignment: CDR1 SGHDN and CDR2 FVKESK. The ends lost 1 base at V and 3 bases at J; junction bases unmatched: 11. The CDR3 contains 17 residues. The CDR3 protein is CASSQAPGGTTYYEQYF. Here the CDR3 DNA reads TGTGCCAGCAGCCAAGCCCCAGGGGGCACTACCTACTACGAGCAGTACTTC. Supplemented by reference TRBV14 and TRBJ2-7, the full variable domain reads EAGVTQFPSHSVIEKGQTVTLRCDPISGHDNLYWYRRVMGKEIKFLLHFVKESKQDESGMPNNRFLAERTGGTYSTLKVQPAELEDSGVYFCASSQAPGGTTYYEQYFGPGTRLTVT.

V usage is TRBV28 and J usage is TRBJ2-5; 8 bases agree with TRBD2. CDR1 and CDR2 from the germline V gene are MDHEN and SYDVKM. V was clipped by 5 bases and J by 4 bases; unmatched bases: 9. CDR3 size: 15 residues. CDR3 nucleotide sequence: TGTGCCAGCAGTGCAAGCGGGAGCCAGGTAGAGACCCAGTACTTC. Encoded protein: CASSASGSQVETQYF.

This clonotype was counted between two and nine times. This chain joins TRBV6-5 and TRBJ2-7, with D tentatively TRBD1 (5 bases). V lost 0 bases and J lost 3, with 15 bases in between. CDR3 length equals 16 residues. CDR1 is MNHEY and CDR2 is SVGAGI in the germline V gene. CDR3 region: CASSYSGALGIYEQYF. The CDR3 region has the DNA TGTGCCAGCAGTTACTCTGGGGCCCTAGGTATCTACGAGCAGTACTTC.

The genes are TRBV20-1 and TRBJ2-2; D could derive from TRBD1 or TRBD2 (5 bases each). The CDR3 is 17 amino acids. Germline V gives CDR1 DFQATT, CDR2 SNEGSKA (reference sequence). V shed 2 bases and J shed 3 bases, with 19 bases lying between them. CDR3 in amino acids: CSARRVRESGYTGELFF. CDR3 sequence (DNA): TGCAGTGCTAGAAGGGTCAGGGAGTCTGGGTACACCGGGGAGCTGTTTTTT.

The gene calls are TRBV18 and TRBJ2-2; 15 bases align to TRBD2. Germline V lookup: CDR1 KGHSH, CDR2 LQKENI. The CDR3 spans 24 residues. V gave up 8 bases and J gave up 6 bases; unmatched junction bases: 31. The CDR3 region has the DNA TGTGCCAGCACACTAACCGGGACAGGGGGCGTTAAGGGGACTAGCGGGAGGTCCGCCGGGGAGCTGTTTTTT. Encoded protein: CASTLTGTGGVKGTSGRSAGELFF. The entire variable domain, with the rest obtained from reference TRBV18 and TRBJ2-2, is as follows: NAGVMQNPRHLVRRRGQEARLRCSPMKGHSHVYWYRQLPEEGLKFMVYLQKENIIDESGMPKERFSAEFPKEGPSILRIQQVVRGDSAAYFCASTLTGTGGVKGTSGRSAGELFFGEGSRLTVL.

The chain employs TRBV9 and TRBJ2-2; the D gene is possibly TRBD2 (6 bases). CDR3 length equals 15 residues. Germline V CDR1 and CDR2: SGDLS, YYNGEE. The V end was cut by 3 bases, the J end by 0 bases, with 9 bases between. In DNA form, the CDR3 reads TGTGCCAGCAGCGGACCGGGAGCGAACACCGGGGAGCTGTTTTTT. This sequence encodes CASSGPGANTGELFF.

The rearrangement links TRBV21-1 to TRBJ1-6. TRBV21-1 is listed as a pseudogene. The CDR3 totals 17 residues. CDR3 loop: CASSRHVRELGISPLHF. CDR3 bases: TGTGCCAGCAGCAGACACGTGAGGGAGTTGGGGATTTCACCCCTCCACTTT.

With regard to this clonotype: A much more abundant neighbour one base away suggests this may be a read error. V usage is TRBV5-1 and J usage is TRBJ2-5; D ambiguous. V lost 0 bases and J 0 bases, leaving 6 bases between the germline ends. The CDR3 covers 14 residues. Germline lookup yields CDR1 SGHRS and CDR2 YFSETQ. The CDR3 loop is CASSLGANQETQYF. The CDR3 DNA sequence: TGCGCCAGCAGCTTGGGGGCAAACCAAGAGACCCAGTACTTC.